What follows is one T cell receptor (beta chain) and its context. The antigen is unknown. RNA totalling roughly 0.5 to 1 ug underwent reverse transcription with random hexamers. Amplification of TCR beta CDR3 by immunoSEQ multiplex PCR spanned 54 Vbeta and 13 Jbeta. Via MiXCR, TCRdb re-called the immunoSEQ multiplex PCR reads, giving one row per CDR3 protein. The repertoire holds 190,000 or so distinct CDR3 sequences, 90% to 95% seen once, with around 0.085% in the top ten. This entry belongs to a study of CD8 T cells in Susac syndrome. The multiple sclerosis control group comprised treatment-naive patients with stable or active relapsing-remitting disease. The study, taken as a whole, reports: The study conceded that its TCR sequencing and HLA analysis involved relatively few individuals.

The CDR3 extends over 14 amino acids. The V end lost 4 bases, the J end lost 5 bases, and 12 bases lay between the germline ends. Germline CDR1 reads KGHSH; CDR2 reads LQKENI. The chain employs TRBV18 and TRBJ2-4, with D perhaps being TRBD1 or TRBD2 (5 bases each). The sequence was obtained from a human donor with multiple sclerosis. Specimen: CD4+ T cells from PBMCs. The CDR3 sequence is CASSRTGGQNIQYF. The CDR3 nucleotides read TGTGCCAGCTCACGCACAGGAGGCCAAAACATTCAGTACTTC.